Each of the 18 T cell receptor beta chains below was sequenced from the same sample in a study of T cells in women clearing cervical HPV infection (dated by TCRdb to 2016 to 2019). Preparation of the library involved the immunoSEQ multiplex PCR assay. TCRdb limited this immuneACCESS table to in-frame rearrangements with V and J called. A share of clones is missing; checked studies link under half to unresolved V genes, and the rest is unexplained. This sample's table lists under 20,000 clones. 3.2% of the sample goes to the ten largest clones. Sequencing was done on a sample of blood buffy coat. These receptors came from a woman between 18 and 70 years old with a cervical HPV16 infection that either progressed to CIN3+ or cleared (not recorded which).

About this clone: Coverage ceases 3 residues before the CDR3 finishes, and the germline J gene fills in the end. The V and J genes are TRBV20-1 and TRBJ1-3, with 8 positions matching TRBD1. J gave up 0 bases and V 3 bases, and 4 bases lay outside the gene matches. The CDR3 is 15 residues long. Germline-derived CDR1 and CDR2 are DFQATT and SNEGSKA (reference sequence). The CDR3: CSASGQGFSGNTIYF. Incomplete CDR3 DNA: TGCAGTGCTAGTGGACAGGGCTTCTCTGGAAACACC.

Note on this clone: The junction departs from germline at one end; a sequencing error may be responsible. The sequenced fragment ends 3 residues before the CDR3 boundary, so the rest is inferred from the germline J gene. V usage is TRBV4-2 and J usage is TRBJ1-4; a possible D gene is TRBD1 (5 bases). Germline CDR1 is LGHNA and CDR2 is YNFKEQ. This CDR3 region has 17 residues. The CDR3 bases that were read are TGCGCCAGCAGCGCAGGGTGGTCTGAGGCAACTAATGAAAAA. This sequence encodes CASSAGWSEATNEK. The CDR3 in full is CASSAGWSEATNEKLFF.

Concerning this clone itself: The read falls 3 residues short of the CDR3 end, and the missing part is taken from the germline J gene. The chain links TRBV5-1 to TRBJ2-1; 11 nucleotides line up with TRBD2. Germline-derived CDR1 and CDR2 are SGHRS and YFSETQ. J was trimmed by 5 bases and V by 4 bases; bases with no gene match: 8. This CDR3 has 16 residues. CDR3 DNA (partial): TGCGCCAGCAGCCCCGATAGCGGGGGGGCCGACAATGAG. Protein: CASSPDSGGADNE. The complete CDR3 reads CASSPDSGGADNEQFF.

For this clone: The read halts 3 residues ahead of the CDR3 end, with the missing end drawn from the germline J gene. The chain is built from TRBV30 and TRBJ2-1; 8 positions match TRBD1. The germline gives CDR1 GTSNPN, CDR2 SVGIG (reference sequence). The CDR3 totals 14 residues. With 3 bases clipped from V and 7 bases from J, the junction kept 8 bases outside the gene matches. CDR3 sequence: CAWRYRGSVNEQFF. The DNA read from the CDR3 is TGTGCCTGGAGGTACAGGGGGTCCGTAAATGAG.

With respect to this clone: The observed sequence ends 3 residues before the CDR3 terminus, with the missing tail filled in from the germline J gene. The rearrangement joins TRBV19 to TRBJ2-1, with 7 positions matching TRBD2. Trimming at V came to 7 bases and at J to 4 bases, leaving 10 bases not matched to a gene. Per the germline V gene, CDR1 is LNHDA and CDR2 is SQIVND (reference sequence). CDR3 length: 15 amino acids. The CDR3: CASNVGGNPYNEQFF. The CDR3 DNA, read in part, is TGTGCCAGTAATGTCGGGGGGAACCCTTACAATGAG.

About this clone: The read falls 3 residues short of the CDR3 end, and the missing part is taken from the germline J gene. The chain couples TRBV18 to TRBJ2-5; 12 bases fit TRBD2. Looked up from germline, CDR1 is KGHSH and CDR2 is LQKENI. CDR3 size: 16 residues. With V trimmed by 1 base and J by 5 bases, 5 bases remained unmatched. CDR3 bases read: TGTGCCAGCTCACCACTACTAGCGGGGGGCCGGGAGACC. Translation gives CASSPLLAGGRET. The CDR3, in full, reads CASSPLLAGGRETQYF.

Concerning this clone: The read falls 3 residues short of the CDR3 end, and the missing part is taken from the germline J gene. J is TRBJ2-5 and V is TRBV2; 9 bases are a match to TRBD2. Germline CDR1 is SNHLY and CDR2 is FYNNEI. After removal of 3 bases from V and 6 bases from J, the junction contained 14 bases not matched to a gene. The CDR3 has 17 residues. Partial CDR3 DNA: TGTGCCAGCAGTGATCCAGCGCGGGGGGGCTCTGGGAAGACC. Residues: CASSDPARGGSGKT. The CDR3 reads in full as CASSDPARGGSGKTQYF.

In the case of this clone: Read coverage stops 3 residues before the CDR3 terminus; the germline J gene supplies the remainder. This sequence joins TRBV6-2 or TRBV6-3 and TRBJ1-2, with D perhaps TRBD1 (6 bases). The V gene's germline CDR1 is MNHEY and CDR2 SVGEGT. The CDR3 consists of 13 residues. The V end was cut by 5 bases, the J end by 4 bases, with 11 bases between. CDR3: CASSRTALYGYTF. The part of the CDR3 DNA that was read is TGTGCCAGCAGTCGGACAGCTCTCTATGGC.

Worth noting for this clone: The CDR3 extends 3 residues past the end of the read, so its final part is completed from the germline J gene. V usage is TRBV19 and J usage is TRBJ2-1, with 8 positions matching TRBD1. CDR1 and CDR2 (germline): LNHDA, SQIVND (reference sequence). The CDR3 totals 16 residues. J was trimmed by 6 bases and V by 5 bases; bases with no gene match: 12. CDR3 bases read: TGTGCCAGTAGTTACAGGGGGGCCACGGGTGGCAATGAG. Its translation is CASSYRGATGGNE. The complete CDR3 reads CASSYRGATGGNEQFF.

Of note for this clone: The read ends 3 residues before the CDR3 terminus; that terminus is restored from the germline J gene. The V and J genes are TRBV6-2 or TRBV6-3 and TRBJ1-3; D not certain. This CDR3 contains 16 residues. The germline V gene encodes CDR1 MNHEY and CDR2 SVGEGT. V gave up 3 bases and J gave up 0 bases, with 12 bases separating them. The sequenced part of the CDR3 DNA is TGTGCCAGCAGTTATCTTAGCGGCCTCTCTGGAAACACC. The encoded protein is CASSYLSGLSGNT. The whole CDR3 protein reads CASSYLSGLSGNTIYF.

Details on this clone: Read data end 3 residues before the CDR3 end; the end is taken from the germline J gene. This chain links TRBV9 with TRBJ1-1; unclear D gene. Trimming pared 3 bases from V and 2 bases from J, leaving 11 bases between. CDR1 is SGDLS, CDR2 YYNGEE, per germline. This CDR3 is built from 14 residues. The CDR3 loop reads CASSGGQFNTEAFF. CDR3 DNA (partial): TGTGCCAGCAGCGGAGGGCAGTTTAACACTGAA.

Notes on this clone: The sequence runs out 3 residues before the end of the CDR3; the remainder is reconstructed from the germline J gene. The J gene is TRBJ2-3, the V gene TRBV2, with a weak D call TRBD2 (5 bases). Trimming cost V 10 bases and J 5 bases, with 22 bases left between them. This CDR3 comprises 15 residues. CDR1 and CDR2 (germline): SNHLY, FYNNEI. The CDR3 is CATTSSLIRGDTQYF. The sequenced CDR3 bases are TGTGCCACCACATCTAGCCTAATCCGGGGAGATACG.

Concerning this clone: Sequencing ends 3 residues short of the CDR3 end; the germline J gene provides the rest. The chain has TRBV19 and TRBJ2-7; D is unclear. Trimming stripped 5 bases from V and 5 bases from J, with 19 bases between. The germline V gene encodes CDR1 LNHDA and CDR2 SQIVND (reference sequence). The length of the CDR3 is 15 residues. This CDR3 reads CASSRTVEVRHEQYF. CDR3 bases read: TGTGCCAGTAGTCGTACAGTTGAGGTCAGGCACGAG.

Points on this clone: The read finishes 3 residues shy of the CDR3 end, and the germline J gene is used to complete it. The rearrangement uses TRBV2 and TRBJ2-3, with 7 bases aligning to TRBD2. The V and J ends lost 10 bases and 2 bases, in that order; junction bases with no gene match: 12. Germline V gives CDR1 SNHLY, CDR2 FYNNEI. The CDR3 spans 15 residues. CDR3 in amino acids: CATKGTTLLTDTQYF. CDR3 DNA, as far as it was read: TGTGCCACCAAAGGGACTACCCTGCTCACAGATACG.

This clone is labeled medium-sized based on frequency. The read finishes 3 residues shy of the CDR3 end, and the germline J gene is used to complete it. The chain has TRBV18 and TRBJ2-5; no clear D. Germline V gene lookup returns CDR1 KGHSH and CDR2 LQKENI. This CDR3 has 14 amino acids. The V end was cut by 2 bases, the J end by 4 bases, with 11 bases between. This CDR3 is CASSPFSSGETQYF. CDR3 DNA (partial): TGTGCCAGCTCACCATTTTCTTCCGGAGAGACC.

The DNA read from the CDR3 is TGTGCCAGCAGTGCAGATCTTACAGGGGATCAGCCC. Translating gives CASSADLTGDQP. The whole CDR3 reads CASSADLTGDQPQHF. The chain recombines TRBV6-1 with TRBJ1-5; TRBD1 matches 7 bases. The read finishes 3 residues shy of the CDR3 end, and the germline J gene is used to complete it. The CDR3 length is 15 residues. Trimming at V came to 4 bases and at J to 5 bases, leaving 8 bases not matched to a gene. In germline, CDR1 is MNHNS, CDR2 SASEGT.

As regards this clone: The read ends 3 residues early relative to the CDR3; the germline J gene fills the gap. This chain links TRBV12-3 or TRBV12-4 with TRBJ2-1, with 13 bases identical to TRBD2. J was trimmed by 3 bases and V by 4 bases; bases with no gene match: 0. This CDR3 contains 15 residues. The CDR3: CASSWTSGGYNEQFF. CDR3 bases read: TGTGCCAGCAGTTGGACTAGCGGGGGCTACAATGAG.

Notes on this clone: The read ends 3 residues before the CDR3 terminus; that terminus is restored from the germline J gene. The chain carries TRBV27 and TRBJ2-7; 10 bases are a match to TRBD2. The J segment lost 0 bases and the V segment lost 5 bases, leaving 4 bases of the junction unmatched. The CDR3 length is 15 residues. Per the germline V gene, CDR1 is MNHEY and CDR2 is SMNVEV (reference sequence). Partial CDR3 DNA: TGTGCCAGCAGTCGGACTAGCGGAAACTCCTACGAG. This translates into CASSRTSGNSYE. The entire CDR3 is CASSRTSGNSYEQYF.